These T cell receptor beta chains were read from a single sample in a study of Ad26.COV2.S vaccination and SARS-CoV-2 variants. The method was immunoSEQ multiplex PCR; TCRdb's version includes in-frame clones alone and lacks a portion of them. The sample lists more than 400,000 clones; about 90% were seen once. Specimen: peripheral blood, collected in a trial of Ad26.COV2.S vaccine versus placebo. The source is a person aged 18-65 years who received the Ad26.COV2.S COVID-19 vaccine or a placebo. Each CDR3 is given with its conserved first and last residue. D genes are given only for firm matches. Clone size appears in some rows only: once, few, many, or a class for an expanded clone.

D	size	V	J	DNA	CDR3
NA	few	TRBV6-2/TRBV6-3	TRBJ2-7	TGTGCCAGCAGTACCCTCCCCGCCCGGACGAGTTCGGGGAAGGGGTACGAGCAGTACTTC	CASSTLPARTSSGKGYEQYF
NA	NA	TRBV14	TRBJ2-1	TGTGCCAGCAGTCCAAGACTGGGAGGTGAGCAGTTCTTC	CASSPRLGGEQFF
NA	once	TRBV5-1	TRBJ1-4	TGCGCCAGCAGCTTGAACAGACCAACTAATGAAAAACTGTTTTTT	CASSLNRPTNEKLFF
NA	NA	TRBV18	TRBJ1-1	TGTGCCAGCTCACCACCGGATAAACGGCAGCCCATGAACACTGAAGCTTTCTTT	CASSPPDKRQPMNTEAFF
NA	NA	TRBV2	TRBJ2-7	TGTGCCAGCAGCGGGGCCCTCGGGTCTGGCGAGCAGTACTTC	CASSGALGSGEQYF
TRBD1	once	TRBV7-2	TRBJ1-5	TGTGCCAGCAGCTTAGAGACAGGGGTGTTTCAGCCCCAGCATTTT	CASSLETGVFQPQHF
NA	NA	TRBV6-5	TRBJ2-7	TGTGCCAGCAGTTACTCATCAGGGAGCTACGAGCAGTACTTC	CASSYSSGSYEQYF
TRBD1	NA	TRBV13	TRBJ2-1	TGTGCCAGCAGCCCCCGAGAGGGACAGGGACCCTACAATGAGCAGTTCTTC	CASSPREGQGPYNEQFF
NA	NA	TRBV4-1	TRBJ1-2	TGCGCCAGCCAGAGAACGGCAGGGGCGCTCTATGGCTACACCTTC	CASQRTAGALYGYTF
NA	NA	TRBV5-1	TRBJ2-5	TGCGCCAGCAGCTTGGCCAATGAGGGGGAGACCCAGTACTTC	CASSLANEGETQYF
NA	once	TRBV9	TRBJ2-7	TGTGCCAGCAGCGTTTCCGGATTGGGTTACGAGCAGTACTTC	CASSVSGLGYEQYF
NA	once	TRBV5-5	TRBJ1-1	TGTGCCAGCAGCTTGTCACAATGGGGCACTGAAGCTTTCTTT	CASSLSQWGTEAFF
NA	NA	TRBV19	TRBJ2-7	TGTGCCAGTAGGGCAGGGAGCTCCTACGAGCAGTACTTC	CASRAGSSYEQYF
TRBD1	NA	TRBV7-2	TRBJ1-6	TGTGCCAGCAGTCGTACCGGGACAGGGGGCATGTCCTATAATTCACCCCTCCACTTT	CASSRTGTGGMSYNSPLHF
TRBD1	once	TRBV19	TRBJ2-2	TGTGCCAGTAGTATTAGGTCTCGTCGACAGGGGACCCCCGGGGAGCTGTTTTTT	CASSIRSRRQGTPGELFF
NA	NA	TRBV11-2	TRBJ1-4	TGTGCCAGCAGCTTAATACCGGCAACTAATGAAAAACTGTTTTTT	CASSLIPATNEKLFF
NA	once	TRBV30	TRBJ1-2	TGTGCCTGGAGTATCCAGGCCAACTATGGCTACACCTTC	CAWSIQANYGYTF
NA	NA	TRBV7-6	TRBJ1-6	TGTGCCAGCAGCTTATGGTCCAGTGAATCACCCCTCCACTTT	CASSLWSSESPLHF
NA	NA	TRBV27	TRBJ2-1	TGTGCCAGCAGTTTACGAGCGGCCAATGAGCAGTTCTTC	CASSLRAANEQFF
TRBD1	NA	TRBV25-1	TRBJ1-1	TGTGCCAGCAGTGCCAGCGGGACAGGGGAAGCTTTCTTT	CASSASGTGEAFF
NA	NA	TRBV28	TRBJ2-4	TGTGCCAGCAGTTTATGGGGGACACCTGCGGGCCGGGCCAAAAACATTCAGTACTTC	CASSLWGTPAGRAKNIQYF
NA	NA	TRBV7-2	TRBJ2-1	TGTGCCAGCAGCTTAAAAAGGGAATGGATCGACAATGAGCAGTTCTTC	CASSLKREWIDNEQFF
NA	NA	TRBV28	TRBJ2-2	TGTGCCAGCAGTTTAAGTTACAGGGCGAACACCGGGGAGCTGTTTTTT	CASSLSYRANTGELFF
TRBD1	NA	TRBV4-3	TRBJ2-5	TGCGCCAGCAGCCATGACGGGACAGGAGGGGAGACCCAGTACTTC	CASSHDGTGGETQYF